Here is one T cell receptor (beta chain) with its context. What it recognizes is unknown. This record belongs to a study of cytomegalovirus exposure and HLA in healthy donors. The study, taken as a whole, reports: According to the study, 150 to 200 TCR beta chains were cytomegalovirus-associated.

The length of the CDR3 is 13 residues. Looked up from germline, CDR1 is SGHDN and CDR2 is FVKESK. Trimming left V 2 bases short and J 3 bases short, with 4 bases between. PCR amplification relied on 60 Vbeta primers (plus 13 Jbeta primers). The table came from immunoSEQ multiplex PCR; TCRdb's copy has only in-frame clones and leaves some out. The table has about 140,000 clones, approximately 80% seen once; the top ten hold approximately 15%. The V and J genes are TRBV14 and TRBJ2-2, with no clear D. The specimen was PBMCs. This TCR was recovered from a woman in her forties in good health and CMV-seronegative. The CDR3 sequence is CASSQQYTGELFF. The CDR3 bases are TGTGCCAGCAGCCAACAATACACCGGGGAGCTGTTTTTT.